What follows is one TCR beta chain and its context. The antigen remains undetermined. The data are from a study of beta chain features in type 1 diabetes. Study details: Cells sorted and examined across all samples totaled 107,917,701.

Study-wide points: With patients and controls alike, PCR might favor shorter templates to an equal degree. TCRB CDR3s from Type 1 diabetes patients were moderately but significantly shorter in all four CD4+ subsets. The naive, central memory and Treg TCRB repertoires looked more alike in patients than they did in healthy donors. Type 1 diabetes patients showed fewer insertions and more deletions at VDJ junctions.

Sequenced material consisted of expressed TCRB transcripts (all of the isolated RNA was reverse transcribed). Using immunoSEQ multiplex PCR, the repertoire was profiled, and TCRdb retains in-frame clones only, with some absent. The sample consists of about 390,000 clones, around a tenth of them appearing once. The CDR3 is 13 residues long. V gave up 5 bases and J gave up 2 bases, with 8 bases separating them. Germline V CDR1 and CDR2: MDHEN, SYDVKM. The TCR originated in a man aged 25 to 40 with type 1 diabetes. The chain links TRBV28 to TRBJ2-3; D is uncertain. Source material: central memory CD4+ T cells from blood. The CDR3 loop is CASSTPPTDTQYF. As DNA, the CDR3 is TGTGCCAGCAGTACCCCTCCCACAGATACGCAGTATTTT.